This T cell receptor (beta chain) was sequenced for a study of human T cells and chemical hapten exposure. Regarding the study as a whole: Expanded TCRs clustered into significantly more large CDR3 similarity groups than controls, the analysis revealed.

For this clonotype: Antigen unknown.

TCRdb re-called the RACE reads with MiXCR, one entry per CDR3 protein. Found here are some 400,000 distinct CDR3 sequences, nearly 5% of them singletons; the top ten hold about 2.2%. In germline, CDR1 is MNHNS, CDR2 SASEGT. The ends were cut back, 7 bases at V and 3 bases at J, with 10 bases in the middle. The CDR3 is 13 amino acids. The time point: patch test 1, 2 weeks after DPC sensitization. Indicated treatment: therapeutic diphenylcyclopropenone sensitization with weekly scalp DPC. This rearrangement joins TRBV6-1 to TRBJ1-5, with unresolved D. This sequence originates from a woman aged 50 to 65 with alopecia areata. Some clones in this sample may be carry-over from other donors' samples. The starting material was whole blood, obtained in connection with sensitization to the hapten diphenylcyclopropenone (DPC). The DNA of the CDR3 is TGTGCCAGCATCGAAACAGTCAATCAGCCCCAGCATTTT. It encodes CASIETVNQPQHF.